The rows below give T cell receptor beta chains drawn from one sample of a study of cytomegalovirus exposure and HLA in healthy donors. Some clones are missing from TCRdb's copy, which holds only in-frame ones; the method was immunoSEQ multiplex PCR. The data show under 200,000 clones, with 68% seen just once and over 1.2% held by the top ten. The specimen was PBMCs. All receptors come from a man aged 50 or older in good health and CMV-seronegative. Each CDR3 is given with its conserved first and last residue. Fields, in order: J gene, V gene, clone size, D gene, CDR3 protein, CDR3 DNA. A D gene is named only where the DNA matches it firmly. Only part of the rows carry a size: once, few, many, or a class if the clone is expanded.

j_call: TRBJ1-1
v_call: TRBV6-5
clone_size: NA
d_call: TRBD1
cdr3_aa: CASSSYQGAGDTEAFF
cdr3_nt: TGTGCCAGCAGTTCTTATCAGGGGGCCGGCGACACTGAAGCTTTCTTT

j_call: TRBJ2-5
v_call: TRBV28
clone_size: NA
d_call: NA
cdr3_aa: CASSPPAGQETQYF
cdr3_nt: TGTGCCAGCAGTCCCCCGGCGGGCCAAGAGACCCAGTACTTC

j_call: TRBJ1-1
v_call: TRBV27
clone_size: NA
d_call: TRBD1
cdr3_aa: CASSPDRAFNYMNTEAFF
cdr3_nt: TGTGCCAGCAGTCCGGACAGGGCCTTTAATTACATGAACACTGAAGCTTTCTTT

j_call: TRBJ1-1
v_call: TRBV13
clone_size: NA
d_call: NA
cdr3_aa: CASSLRGGGGDTEAFF
cdr3_nt: TGTGCCAGCAGCTTAAGAGGGGGAGGGGGGGACACTGAAGCTTTCTTT

j_call: TRBJ2-2
v_call: TRBV6-5
clone_size: once
d_call: NA
cdr3_aa: CASSYGRQGRTGELFF
cdr3_nt: TGTGCCAGCAGTTACGGGAGGCAGGGTCGGACCGGGGAGCTGTTTTTT

j_call: TRBJ2-1
v_call: TRBV4-3
clone_size: NA
d_call: NA
cdr3_aa: CASSQDWIQASYNEQFF
cdr3_nt: TGCGCCAGCAGCCAAGATTGGATCCAGGCGTCCTACAATGAGCAGTTCTTC

j_call: TRBJ2-1
v_call: TRBV2
clone_size: NA
d_call: TRBD2
cdr3_aa: CASRLAGNEQFF
cdr3_nt: TGTGCCAGCCGACTAGCGGGAAATGAGCAGTTCTTC

j_call: TRBJ2-5
v_call: TRBV20-1
clone_size: NA
d_call: NA
cdr3_aa: CSATGVETQYF
cdr3_nt: TGCAGTGCTACCGGGGTTGAGACCCAGTACTTC

j_call: TRBJ1-3
v_call: TRBV4-1
clone_size: NA
d_call: TRBD1
cdr3_aa: CASSQVGQGAGGNTIYF
cdr3_nt: TGCGCCAGCAGCCAAGTGGGACAGGGGGCGGGAGGAAACACCATATATTTT

j_call: TRBJ2-1
v_call: TRBV11-3
clone_size: few
d_call: NA
cdr3_aa: CASSLEGSVTGEQFF
cdr3_nt: TGTGCCAGCAGCTTAGAGGGTAGCGTTACGGGTGAGCAGTTCTTC

j_call: TRBJ1-2
v_call: TRBV29-1
clone_size: once
d_call: TRBD1
cdr3_aa: CSVSGQGTLYGYTF
cdr3_nt: TGCAGCGTCTCCGGACAGGGAACCCTCTATGGCTACACCTTC

j_call: TRBJ2-2
v_call: TRBV11-2
clone_size: NA
d_call: NA
cdr3_aa: CASSLSGVAGELFF
cdr3_nt: TGTGCCAGCAGCTTATCCGGGGTTGCCGGGGAGCTGTTTTTT

j_call: TRBJ2-7
v_call: TRBV5-1
clone_size: NA
d_call: TRBD1
cdr3_aa: CASSSGQVEEQYF
cdr3_nt: TGCGCCAGCAGCTCTGGACAGGTGGAGGAGCAGTACTTC

j_call: TRBJ2-1
v_call: TRBV18
clone_size: NA
d_call: NA
cdr3_aa: CASSTTGYGAPYNEQFF
cdr3_nt: TGTGCCAGCTCAACCACAGGATATGGGGCCCCCTACAATGAGCAGTTCTTC

j_call: TRBJ2-2
v_call: TRBV5-6
clone_size: NA
d_call: NA
cdr3_aa: CASSLVYLANTGELFF
cdr3_nt: TGTGCCAGCAGCTTGGTCTACCTAGCGAACACCGGGGAGCTGTTTTTT

j_call: TRBJ1-3
v_call: TRBV7-8
clone_size: few
d_call: NA
cdr3_aa: CASSLAAPSLSGNTIYF
cdr3_nt: TGTGCCAGCAGCTTAGCGGCACCCTCGCTCTCTGGAAACACCATATATTTT

j_call: TRBJ2-3
v_call: TRBV2
clone_size: NA
d_call: TRBD2
cdr3_aa: CASSGTSGSTDTQYF
cdr3_nt: TGTGCCAGCAGTGGGACTAGCGGCAGCACAGATACGCAGTATTTT

j_call: TRBJ2-5
v_call: TRBV9
clone_size: NA
d_call: TRBD2
cdr3_aa: CASSALPAGEETQYF
cdr3_nt: TGTGCCAGCAGCGCACTCCCAGCGGGGGAAGAGACCCAGTACTTC

j_call: TRBJ2-1
v_call: TRBV7-2
clone_size: NA
d_call: TRBD1
cdr3_aa: CASRPPGQGINEQFF
cdr3_nt: TGTGCCAGCAGACCCCCGGGACAGGGTATCAATGAGCAGTTCTTC

j_call: TRBJ2-2
v_call: TRBV6-1
clone_size: NA
d_call: NA
cdr3_aa: CASRRAVNTGELFF
cdr3_nt: TGTGCCAGCAGAAGAGCGGTGAACACCGGGGAGCTGTTTTTT

j_call: TRBJ1-6
v_call: TRBV28
clone_size: NA
d_call: TRBD1
cdr3_aa: CASSFNQGQEDSPLHF
cdr3_nt: TGTGCCAGCAGTTTTAACCAGGGACAGGAAGATTCACCCCTCCACTTT

j_call: TRBJ1-2
v_call: TRBV5-1
clone_size: NA
d_call: NA
cdr3_aa: CASSPHSDGYTF
cdr3_nt: TGCGCCAGCAGCCCCCACAGTGATGGCTACACCTTC

j_call: TRBJ2-1
v_call: TRBV6-4
clone_size: NA
d_call: TRBD2
cdr3_aa: CASSPRVAGGPVEQFF
cdr3_nt: TGTGCCAGCAGCCCAAGAGTAGCGGGGGGGCCGGTTGAGCAGTTCTTC

j_call: TRBJ1-6
v_call: TRBV19
clone_size: NA
d_call: NA
cdr3_aa: CASSITAGGVIQSPLHF
cdr3_nt: TGTGCCAGTAGTATAACGGCGGGGGGCGTCATACAGTCACCCCTCCACTTT

j_call: TRBJ2-7
v_call: TRBV5-1
clone_size: NA
d_call: TRBD2
cdr3_aa: CASSLEASGSSYEQYF
cdr3_nt: TGCGCCAGCAGCTTGGAGGCTAGCGGGAGCTCCTACGAGCAGTACTTC

j_call: TRBJ1-3
v_call: TRBV25-1
clone_size: NA
d_call: NA
cdr3_aa: CASSVTGGNTIYF
cdr3_nt: TGTGCCAGCAGTGTTACAGGGGGAAACACCATATATTTT

j_call: TRBJ2-5
v_call: TRBV6-6
clone_size: few
d_call: TRBD1
cdr3_aa: CASSWGQGGQETQYF
cdr3_nt: TGTGCCAGCAGTTGGGGACAGGGAGGGCAGGAGACCCAGTACTTC